Each of the 12 T cell receptor beta chains below was sequenced from the same sample in a study of T cells in tuberculosis. Sequencing used immunoSEQ multiplex PCR; TCRdb keeps in-frame clones, though not all of them. This table holds some 30,000 clones, roughly 88% found once. This sample's time point: new active TB diagnosis, blood taken before or within 7 days of starting treatment. The sample here was PBMCs, taken at tuberculosis diagnosis. These receptors originate from an adult with tuberculosis.

The CDR3 region is CASSLEGTLNYGYTF. CDR3 DNA: TGCGCCAGCAGCTTGGAGGGGACACTTAACTATGGCTACACCTTC. The J gene is TRBJ1-2, the V gene TRBV5-1, with D maybe TRBD1 (6 bases). Germline V CDR1 and CDR2: SGHRS, YFSETQ. Between the trimmed V and J ends, which lost 0 bases and 1 base, there was a span of 10 bases. This CDR3 spans 15 amino acids. The variable domain in full, completed from reference TRBV5-1 and TRBJ1-2, reads KAGVTQTPRYLIKTRGQQVTLSCSPISGHRSVSWYQQTPGQGLQFLFEYFSETQRNKGNFPGRFSGRQFSNSRSEMNVSTLELGDSALYLCASSLEGTLNYGYTFGSGTRLTVV.

V gene TRBV28 combines with J gene TRBJ2-3, with 11 bases fitting TRBD1. CDR1 MDHEN and CDR2 SYDVKM come from the germline V gene. This CDR3 spans 16 amino acids. J gave up 2 bases and V 5 bases, and 6 bases lay outside the gene matches. This chain's CDR3 is CASSPGQGEATDTQYF. CDR3 in DNA: TGTGCCAGCAGTCCGGGACAGGGGGAGGCCACAGATACGCAGTATTTT.

The V and J genes are TRBV5-1 and TRBJ2-7, with 9 bases aligning to TRBD1. The V and J ends lost 4 bases and 3 bases, in that order; junction bases with no gene match: 5. The CDR3 contains 14 residues. The germline gives CDR1 SGHRS, CDR2 YFSETQ. CDR3 amino acids: CASSTGTGLYEQYF. Written as DNA, the CDR3 is TGCGCCAGCAGCACCGGGACAGGGCTCTACGAGCAGTACTTC.

This clone was seen just once. The chain links TRBV5-8 to TRBJ1-1; D ambiguous. V lost 1 base to trimming and J lost 4 bases, with 11 bases between them. The germline V gene has CDR1 SGHTS and CDR2 YDEGEE. This CDR3 has 14 residues. The DNA of the CDR3 is TGTGCCAGCAGCTTGTCTTTACTCGGCACTGAAGCTTTCTTT. Its protein product is CASSLSLLGTEAFF.

The chain recombines TRBV2 with TRBJ2-7; possible D gene TRBD1, 5 bases. Germline assignment: CDR1 SNHLY and CDR2 FYNNEI. This CDR3 region has 12 residues. V lost 7 bases to trimming and J lost 0 bases, with 7 bases between them. CDR3 coding DNA: TGTGCCAGCAAAGGGGTCTCCTACGAGCAGTACTTC. It translates to CASKGVSYEQYF.

The chain has TRBV27 and TRBJ2-4; the D is unclear. V shed 9 bases and J shed 0 bases, with 9 bases lying between them. The CDR3 is 13 residues long. Germline-derived CDR1 and CDR2 are MNHEY and SMNVEV (reference sequence). The CDR3, as DNA: TGTGCCAGTGGGCAGCTAGCCAAAAACATTCAGTACTTC. Encoded protein: CASGQLAKNIQYF.

The genes are TRBV6-1 and TRBJ2-5; 9 bases line up with TRBD1. The germline V gene encodes CDR1 MNHNS and CDR2 SASEGT. V was clipped by 3 bases and J by 3 bases; unmatched bases: 2. The CDR3 extends over 14 amino acids. CDR3 loop: CASSDWTGEETQYF. The CDR3 DNA is TGTGCCAGCAGTGACTGGACAGGGGAAGAGACCCAGTACTTC.

The chain uses TRBV5-6 and TRBJ2-3; 13 nucleotides align to TRBD2. The CDR3 has 16 amino acids. J lost 2 bases, V lost 2 bases, and 2 bases had no gene match. The germline gives CDR1 SGHDT, CDR2 YYEEEE. CDR3 protein: CASSLTSGGATDTQYF. As DNA, the CDR3 is TGTGCCAGCAGCTTAACTAGCGGGGGGGCCACAGATACGCAGTATTTT.

The chain is built from TRBV7-2 and TRBJ2-5; the D gene is possibly TRBD2 (5 bases). The germline gives CDR1 SGHTA, CDR2 FQGNSA. CDR3 length: 15 residues. Trimming took off 1 base at V and 2 bases at J, with 11 bases between the two ends. The CDR3 reads CASSLGPGLQETQYF. DNA for the CDR3: TGTGCCAGCAGCTTAGGTCCAGGACTTCAAGAGACCCAGTACTTC.

The chain joins TRBV6-1 to TRBJ1-5, with a weak D call TRBD1 (5 bases). V was shortened by 0 bases and J by 2 bases, with 8 bases between the two germline ends. This CDR3 has 15 residues. Germline CDR1 MNHNS, CDR2 SASEGT. The CDR3 here is CASSEAPGGNQPQHF. The CDR3 nucleotides read TGTGCCAGCAGTGAAGCGCCGGGGGGCAATCAGCCCCAGCATTTT.

The sample holds one count of this clone. The chain recombines TRBV18 with TRBJ2-5; 9 bases agree with TRBD1. The trim removed 6 bases at V and 4 bases at J, leaving 12 bases unmatched. There are 16 residues in the CDR3. Germline CDR1 and CDR2: KGHSH and LQKENI. DNA of the CDR3: TGTGCCAGCTCCTTACGACGGACAGGGGCGGCAGAGACCCAGTACTTC. Translated, it gives CASSLRRTGAAETQYF.

The chain has TRBV28 and TRBJ1-2; weak D call: TRBD1 (6 bases). This CDR3 comprises 13 residues. Germline CDR1 and CDR2: MDHEN and SYDVKM. Trimming pared 6 bases from V and 0 bases from J, leaving 8 bases between. In DNA, the CDR3 is TGTGCCAGCAGCCGGACAGCTAACTATGGCTACACCTTC. This codes for CASSRTANYGYTF.